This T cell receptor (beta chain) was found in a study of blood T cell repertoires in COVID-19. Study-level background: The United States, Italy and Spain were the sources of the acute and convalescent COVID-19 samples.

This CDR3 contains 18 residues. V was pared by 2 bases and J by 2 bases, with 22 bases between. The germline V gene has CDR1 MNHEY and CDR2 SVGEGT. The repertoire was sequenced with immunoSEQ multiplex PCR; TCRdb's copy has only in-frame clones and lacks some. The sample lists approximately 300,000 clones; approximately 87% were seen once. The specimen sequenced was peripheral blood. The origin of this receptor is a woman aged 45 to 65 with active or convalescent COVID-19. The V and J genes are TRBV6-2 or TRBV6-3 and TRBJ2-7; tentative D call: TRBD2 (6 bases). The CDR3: CASSYGGLSPTGTYEQYF. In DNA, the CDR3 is TGTGCCAGCAGTTACGGGGGGTTGTCCCCGACGGGTACCTACGAGCAGTACTTC.